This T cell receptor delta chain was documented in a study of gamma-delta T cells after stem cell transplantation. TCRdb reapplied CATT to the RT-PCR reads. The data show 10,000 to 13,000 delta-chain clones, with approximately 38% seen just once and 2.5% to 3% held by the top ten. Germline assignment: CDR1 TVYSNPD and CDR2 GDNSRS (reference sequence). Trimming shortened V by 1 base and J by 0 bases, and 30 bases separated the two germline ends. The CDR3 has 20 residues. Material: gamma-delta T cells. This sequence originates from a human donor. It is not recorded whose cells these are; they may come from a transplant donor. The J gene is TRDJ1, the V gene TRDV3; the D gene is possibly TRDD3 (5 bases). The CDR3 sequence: CAFNRTTYGGVEEYTDKLIF. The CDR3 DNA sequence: TGTGCCTTTAATCGCACAACATACGGGGGTGTGGAAGAGTACACCGATAAACTCATCTTT.